The 19 T cell receptor beta chains reported below all come from one sample, sequenced in a study of cytomegalovirus exposure and HLA in healthy donors. The data were produced by immunoSEQ multiplex PCR, yet TCRdb's version contains in-frame clones alone and is incomplete. The sample yields under 85,000 clones, over 90% seen once. Sequenced material: PBMCs. These receptors were obtained from a man between 18 and 29 years old in good health and CMV-seropositive.

J is TRBJ1-2 and V is TRBV28; D may be TRBD1 (6 bases). The germline V and J ends were trimmed by 7 bases and 7 bases, with 25 bases remaining between them. Germline CDR1 reads MDHEN; CDR2 reads SYDVKM. The length of the CDR3 is 16 residues. CDR3 DNA: TGTGCCAGCACCTCACCTCTAGGGGGAACGTTTGGTGGCTACACCTTC. It yields the protein CASTSPLGGTFGGYTF.

The V gene is TRBV28, the J gene TRBJ1-1; D is possibly TRBD1 (6 bases). The CDR3 length is 13 residues. Trimming shortened V by 8 bases and J by 0 bases, and 10 bases separated the two germline ends. Germline CDR1 and CDR2: MDHEN and SYDVKM. CDR3 DNA sequence: TGTGCCAGCTTGGACAGATTGAACACTGAAGCTTTCTTT. Its protein product is CASLDRLNTEAFF.

This rearrangement joins TRBV28 to TRBJ2-1, with D unclear. V was pared by 4 bases and J by 2 bases, with 3 bases between. Germline V lookup: CDR1 MDHEN, CDR2 SYDVKM. This CDR3 region has 12 residues. In nucleotides, the CDR3 is TGTGCCAGCAGTTGGCCCTACAATGAGCAGTTCTTC. This codes for CASSWPYNEQFF.

The V gene is TRBV5-1, the J gene TRBJ2-7, with 10 bases matching TRBD1. Per germline, CDR1 SGHRS and CDR2 YFSETQ. The CDR3 contains 15 residues. Unmatched junction bases numbered 7, after V lost 0 bases and J lost 7 bases. In DNA form, the CDR3 reads TGCGCCAGCAGCTTGGAGACAGGGGGCTTGGGGGAGCAGTACTTC. This sequence encodes CASSLETGGLGEQYF.

The chain is built from TRBV6-6 and TRBJ2-3, with 8 bases matching TRBD1. This CDR3 is built from 16 residues. The J segment lost 2 bases and the V segment lost 0 bases, leaving 4 bases of the junction unmatched. CDR1 and CDR2 (germline): MNHNY, SVGAGI (reference sequence). CDR3 loop: CASSYSTGEITDTQYF. The CDR3 DNA follows: TGTGCCAGCAGTTACTCGACAGGGGAAATCACAGATACGCAGTATTTT.

The chain recombines TRBV4-2 with TRBJ2-7; 10 bases are a match to TRBD2. V was pared by 4 bases and J by 0 bases, with 6 bases of the junction left unmatched. Germline lookup yields CDR1 LGHNA and CDR2 YNFKEQ. The CDR3 has 16 residues. In DNA, the CDR3 is TGTGCCAGCAGCCCTACTAGCGGGGTTCTCTCCTACGAGCAGTACTTC. Protein sequence: CASSPTSGVLSYEQYF.

The rearrangement joins TRBV29-1 to TRBJ2-3; D is undetermined. V lost 4 bases, J lost 6 bases, and 8 bases lay in between. Germline assignment: CDR1 SQVTM and CDR2 ANQGSEA. The CDR3 contains 11 residues. The CDR3: CSVVSLDTQYF. CDR3 nucleotide sequence: TGCAGCGTTGTATCCCTTGATACGCAGTATTTT.

The chain joins TRBV11-1 to TRBJ1-2, with 7 bases identical to TRBD1. The CDR3 loop spans 14 amino acids. CDR1 is SGHAT and CDR2 is FQDESV in the germline V gene (reference sequence). V was pared by 5 bases and J by 5 bases, with 8 bases of the junction left unmatched. The CDR3 DNA is TGTGCCAGCAGCGGAGGGGGCGCGAGGTATGGCTACACCTTC. Amino acids: CASSGGGARYGYTF.

The chain carries TRBV25-1 and TRBJ2-6, with TRBD2 as a possible D gene (6 bases). The V end was cut by 7 bases, the J end by 0 bases, with 7 bases between. Germline V gene data show CDR1 as MGHDK and CDR2 as SYGVNS. This CDR3 comprises 14 residues. The CDR3 is CASMGGSGANVLTF. CDR3 coding DNA: TGTGCCAGCATGGGGGGCTCTGGGGCCAACGTCCTGACTTTC.

V and J are TRBV6-4 and TRBJ2-3; D gene ambiguous. The CDR3 loop spans 14 amino acids. The germline V and J ends were trimmed by 4 bases and 0 bases, with 8 bases remaining between them. Per germline, CDR1 MRHNA and CDR2 SNTAGT. The CDR3 region has the DNA TGTGCCAGCAGTGTGCGGCCCAGCACAGATACGCAGTATTTT. Translated, it gives CASSVRPSTDTQYF.

The rearrangement joins TRBV5-6 to TRBJ2-2, with D uncertain. The CDR3 has 15 residues. The germline V and J ends were trimmed by 2 bases and 4 bases, with 12 bases remaining between them. The V gene's germline CDR1 is SGHDT and CDR2 YYEEEE. In DNA, the CDR3 is TGTGCCAGCAGCTTAATACTCGTGTCCACCGGGGAGCTGTTTTTT. Its protein product is CASSLILVSTGELFF.

The genes are TRBV30 and TRBJ1-5; 9 bases fit TRBD1. The CDR3 consists of 14 residues. Germline loops: CDR1 GTSNPN, CDR2 SVGIG (reference sequence). The V gene end was trimmed by 5 bases and the J gene end by 4 bases; junction bases not matched to a gene: 6. The CDR3 DNA follows: TGTGCCTGGGATCAGACAGGGGGAAATCAGCCCCAGCATTTT. This sequence encodes CAWDQTGGNQPQHF. Complete variable domain (other parts from reference TRBV30 and TRBJ1-5): SQTIHQWPATLVQPVGSPLSLECTVEGTSNPNLYWYRQAAGRGLQLLFYSVGIGQISSEVPQNLSASRPQDRQFILSSKKLLLSDSGFYLCAWDQTGGNQPQHFGDGTRLSIL.

The genes are TRBV9 and TRBJ1-5; 8 nucleotides match TRBD1. CDR3 length equals 15 residues. CDR1 is SGDLS, CDR2 YYNGEE, per germline. V was clipped by 4 bases and J by 2 bases; unmatched bases: 5. The CDR3: CASSSMTGGNQPQHF. The CDR3 nucleotides are TGTGCCAGCAGCTCCATGACAGGGGGCAATCAGCCCCAGCATTTT.

This clone was seen only once. V and J are TRBV5-1 and TRBJ2-7; TRBD2 is a possible D gene (5 bases). The CDR3 is 14 residues long. The germline V gene has CDR1 SGHRS and CDR2 YFSETQ. The germline V and J ends were trimmed by 0 bases and 3 bases, with 10 bases remaining between them. The CDR3, as DNA: TGCGCCAGCAGCTTGGTCGGGGAGATCTACGAGCAGTACTTC. Amino acid sequence: CASSLVGEIYEQYF.

The V call is TRBV7-3, the J call TRBJ2-1, with TRBD2 matching over 11 bases. This CDR3 region has 16 residues. The germline CDR1 and CDR2 sequences are SGHTA and FQGTGA. Losses at the gene ends were 0 bases for V and 9 bases for J; bases not matched to a gene: 7. DNA for the CDR3: TGTGCCAGCAGCTTAACGAAGACTAGCGGGATCCGTGAGCAGTTCTTC. Translated, it gives CASSLTKTSGIREQFF.

V usage is TRBV28 and J usage is TRBJ2-7, with D possibly being TRBD2 (5 bases). V gave up 5 bases and J gave up 4 bases, with 30 bases separating them. The CDR3 is made up of 19 amino acids. Germline V gene data show CDR1 as MDHEN and CDR2 as SYDVKM. The CDR3 DNA sequence: TGTGCCAGCAGTGCCCCCTCCCGTACTAGTTCAATCGTTCGGTACGAGCAGTACTTC. Translated, it gives CASSAPSRTSSIVRYEQYF. Full variable domain (rest looked up from reference TRBV28 and TRBJ2-7): DVKVTQSSRYLVKRTGEKVFLECVQDMDHENMFWYRQDPGLGLRLIYFSYDVKMKEKGDIPEGYSVSREKKERFSLILESASTNQTSMYLCASSAPSRTSSIVRYEQYFGPGTRLTVT.

V usage is TRBV5-1 and J usage is TRBJ2-6; D uncertain. The V end lost 2 bases, the J end lost 0 bases, and 3 bases lay between the germline ends. In germline, CDR1 is SGHRS, CDR2 YFSETQ. This CDR3 comprises 14 residues. The CDR3 region is CASSFGSGANVLTF. Written as DNA, the CDR3 is TGCGCCAGCAGCTTCGGCTCTGGGGCCAACGTCCTGACTTTC. The complete variable domain, with remaining parts taken from reference TRBV5-1 and TRBJ2-6, reads KAGVTQTPRYLIKTRGQQVTLSCSPISGHRSVSWYQQTPGQGLQFLFEYFSETQRNKGNFPGRFSGRQFSNSRSEMNVSTLELGDSALYLCASSFGSGANVLTFGAGSRLTVL.

The chain carries TRBV7-6 and TRBJ2-1; possible D gene TRBD1, 6 bases. Germline lookup yields CDR1 SGHVS and CDR2 FNYEAQ. Between the trimmed V and J ends, which lost 4 bases and 7 bases, there was a span of 8 bases. The CDR3 is made up of 12 amino acids. The CDR3 spells CASSSRGNEQFF. In nucleotides, the CDR3 is TGTGCCAGCAGCTCCAGGGGTAATGAGCAGTTCTTC.

The V and J genes are TRBV19 and TRBJ2-7; tentatively, D is TRBD2 (6 bases). The V end was cut by 6 bases, the J end by 6 bases, with 18 bases between. The CDR3 has 14 residues. Germline lookup yields CDR1 LNHDA and CDR2 SQIVND (reference sequence). The CDR3 DNA follows: TGTGCCAGTAGCCCAACGGGACTGGATGGCGAGCAGTACTTC. Amino acids: CASSPTGLDGEQYF.